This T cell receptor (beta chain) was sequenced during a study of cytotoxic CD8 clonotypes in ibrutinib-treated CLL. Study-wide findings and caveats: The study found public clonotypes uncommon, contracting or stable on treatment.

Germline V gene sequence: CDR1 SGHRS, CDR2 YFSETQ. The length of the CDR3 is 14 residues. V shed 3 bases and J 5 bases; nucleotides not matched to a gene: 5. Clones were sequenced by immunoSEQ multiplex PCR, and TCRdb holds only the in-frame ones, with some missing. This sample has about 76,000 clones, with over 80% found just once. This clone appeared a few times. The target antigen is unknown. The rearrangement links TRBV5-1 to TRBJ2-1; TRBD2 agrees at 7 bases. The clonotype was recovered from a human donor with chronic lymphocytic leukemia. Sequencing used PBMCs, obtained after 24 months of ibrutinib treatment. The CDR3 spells CASSWQGGNNEQFF. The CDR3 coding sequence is TGCGCCAGCAGCTGGCAGGGAGGGAACAATGAGCAGTTCTTC.